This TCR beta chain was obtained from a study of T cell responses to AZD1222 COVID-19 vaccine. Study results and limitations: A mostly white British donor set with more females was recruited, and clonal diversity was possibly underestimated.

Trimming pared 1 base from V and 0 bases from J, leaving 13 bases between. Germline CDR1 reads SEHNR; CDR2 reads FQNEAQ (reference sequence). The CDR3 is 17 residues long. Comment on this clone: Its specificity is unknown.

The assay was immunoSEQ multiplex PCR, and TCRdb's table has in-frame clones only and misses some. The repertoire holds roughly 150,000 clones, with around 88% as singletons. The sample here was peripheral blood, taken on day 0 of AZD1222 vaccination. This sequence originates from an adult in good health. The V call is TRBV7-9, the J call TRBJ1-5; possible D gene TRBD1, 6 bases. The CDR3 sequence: CASSLGGGTYSNQPQHF. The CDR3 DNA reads TGTGCCAGCAGCTTAGGGGGGGGCACTTATAGCAATCAGCCCCAGCATTTT.